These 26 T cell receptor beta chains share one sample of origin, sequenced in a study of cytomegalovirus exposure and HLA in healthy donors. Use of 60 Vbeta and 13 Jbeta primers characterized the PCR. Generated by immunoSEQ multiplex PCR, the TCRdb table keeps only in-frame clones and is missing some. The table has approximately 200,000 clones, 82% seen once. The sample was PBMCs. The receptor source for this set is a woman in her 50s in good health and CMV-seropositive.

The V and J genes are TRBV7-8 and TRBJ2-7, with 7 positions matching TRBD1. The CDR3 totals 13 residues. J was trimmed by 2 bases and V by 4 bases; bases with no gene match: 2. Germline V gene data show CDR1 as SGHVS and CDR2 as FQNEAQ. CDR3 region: CASSSQGAYEQYF. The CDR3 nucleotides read TGTGCCAGCAGCTCTCAGGGGGCCTACGAGCAGTACTTC.

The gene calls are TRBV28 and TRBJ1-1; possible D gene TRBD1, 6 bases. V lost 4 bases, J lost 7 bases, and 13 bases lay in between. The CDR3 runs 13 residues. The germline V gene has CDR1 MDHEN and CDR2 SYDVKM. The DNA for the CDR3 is TGTGCCAGCAGTTCCCCGGACAGAAATGAAGCTTTCTTT. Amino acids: CASSSPDRNEAFF.

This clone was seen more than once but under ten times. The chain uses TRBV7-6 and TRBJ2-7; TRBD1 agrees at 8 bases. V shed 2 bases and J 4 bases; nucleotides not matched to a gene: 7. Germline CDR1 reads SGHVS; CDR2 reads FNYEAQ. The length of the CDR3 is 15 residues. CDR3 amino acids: CASSLSQGAVYEQYF. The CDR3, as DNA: TGTGCCAGCAGCTTATCGCAGGGGGCTGTATACGAGCAGTACTTC.

The CDR3 DNA is TGTGCCAGCAGTGATTTGGGACTCCGTTCCTACGAGCAGTACTTC. Translating it yields CASSDLGLRSYEQYF. This chain connects TRBV2 to TRBJ2-7; D perhaps matches TRBD2 (6 bases). V was shortened by 3 bases and J by 1 base, with 13 bases between the two germline ends. Germline-derived CDR1 and CDR2 are SNHLY and FYNNEI. CDR3 size: 15 residues.

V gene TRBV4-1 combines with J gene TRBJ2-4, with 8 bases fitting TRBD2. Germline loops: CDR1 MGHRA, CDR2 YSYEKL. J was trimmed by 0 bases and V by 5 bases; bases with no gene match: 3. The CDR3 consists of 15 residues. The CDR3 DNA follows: TGCGCCAGCAGCTCGACTAGCGTAGCCAAAAACATTCAGTACTTC. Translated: CASSSTSVAKNIQYF.

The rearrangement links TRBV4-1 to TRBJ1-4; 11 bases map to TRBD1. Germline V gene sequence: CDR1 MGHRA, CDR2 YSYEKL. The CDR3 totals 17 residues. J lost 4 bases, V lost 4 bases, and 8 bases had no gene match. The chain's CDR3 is CASSPEKGTGGNEKLFF. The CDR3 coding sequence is TGCGCCAGCAGCCCCGAAAAAGGGACAGGGGGTAATGAAAAACTGTTTTTT.

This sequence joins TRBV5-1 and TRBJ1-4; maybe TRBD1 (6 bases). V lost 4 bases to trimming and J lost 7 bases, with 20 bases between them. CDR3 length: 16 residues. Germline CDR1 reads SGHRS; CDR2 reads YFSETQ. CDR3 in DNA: TGCGCCAGCAGCCCAGAAGGTCGGGGGGCGCGTGAAAAACTGTTTTTT. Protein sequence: CASSPEGRGAREKLFF.

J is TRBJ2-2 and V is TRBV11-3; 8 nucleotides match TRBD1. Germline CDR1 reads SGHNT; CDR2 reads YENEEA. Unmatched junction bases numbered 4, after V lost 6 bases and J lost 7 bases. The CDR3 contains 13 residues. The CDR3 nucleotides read TGTGCCAGCAGGGGACAGGCGGGCGGGGAGCTGTTTTTT. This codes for CASRGQAGGELFF.

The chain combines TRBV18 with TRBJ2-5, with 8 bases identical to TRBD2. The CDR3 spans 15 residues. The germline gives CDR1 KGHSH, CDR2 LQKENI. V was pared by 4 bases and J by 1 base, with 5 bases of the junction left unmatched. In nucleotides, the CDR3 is TGTGCCAGCTCACGGACTAGCAATCTCCAAGAGACCCAGTACTTC. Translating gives CASSRTSNLQETQYF.

The DNA for the CDR3 is TGTGCCAGCAGCTTCAGGGAGGGGGAAAAACTGTTTTTT. Its protein is CASSFREGEKLFF. This sequence joins TRBV7-9 and TRBJ1-4, with D tentatively TRBD1 (5 bases). The CDR3 contains 13 residues. V shed 3 bases and J shed 8 bases, with 10 bases lying between them. Germline CDR1 and CDR2: SEHNR and FQNEAQ (reference sequence). The whole variable domain, filled in from reference TRBV7-9 and TRBJ1-4, reads DTGVSQNPRHKITKRGQNVTFRCDPISEHNRLYWYRQTLGQGPEFLTYFQNEAQLEKSRLLSDRFSAERPKGSFSTLEIQRTEQGDSAMYLCASSFREGEKLFFGSGTQLSVL.

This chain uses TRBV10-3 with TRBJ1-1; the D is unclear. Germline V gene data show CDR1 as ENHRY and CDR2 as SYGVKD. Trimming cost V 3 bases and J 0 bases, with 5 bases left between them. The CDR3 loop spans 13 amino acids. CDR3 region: CAISDSLNTEAFF. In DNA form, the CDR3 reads TGTGCCATCAGTGATAGCCTGAACACTGAAGCTTTCTTT.

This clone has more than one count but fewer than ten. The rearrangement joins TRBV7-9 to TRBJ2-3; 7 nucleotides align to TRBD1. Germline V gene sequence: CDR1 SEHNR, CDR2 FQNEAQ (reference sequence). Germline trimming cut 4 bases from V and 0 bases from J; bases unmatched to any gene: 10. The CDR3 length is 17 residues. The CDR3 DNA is TGTGCCAGCAGCTCAAAGGGGGCAATCGGTAGCACAGATACGCAGTATTTT. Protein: CASSSKGAIGSTDTQYF.

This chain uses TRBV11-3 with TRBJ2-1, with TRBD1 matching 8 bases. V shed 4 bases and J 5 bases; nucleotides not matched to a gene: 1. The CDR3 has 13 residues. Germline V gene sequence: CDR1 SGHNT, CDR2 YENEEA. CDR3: CASSSTGDNEQFF. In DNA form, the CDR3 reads TGTGCCAGCAGCTCGACAGGGGACAATGAGCAGTTCTTC.

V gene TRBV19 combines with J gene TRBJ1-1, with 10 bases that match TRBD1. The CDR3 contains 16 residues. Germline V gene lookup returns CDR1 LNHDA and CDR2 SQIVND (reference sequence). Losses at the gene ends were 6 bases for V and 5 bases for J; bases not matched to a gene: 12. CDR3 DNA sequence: TGTGCCAGTAGCCCGGGACAGGGGTTAGGTGGGACTGAAGCTTTCTTT. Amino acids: CASSPGQGLGGTEAFF.

The CDR3: CASREFRDSTNYGYTF. As DNA, the CDR3 is TGCGCCAGCAGGGAGTTCCGGGACAGCACTAACTATGGCTACACCTTC. This rearrangement joins TRBV4-1 to TRBJ1-2; 7 bases match TRBD1. Germline assignment: CDR1 MGHRA and CDR2 YSYEKL. This CDR3 region has 16 residues. Trimming removed 6 bases from V and 0 bases from J; junction bases left unmatched: 10.

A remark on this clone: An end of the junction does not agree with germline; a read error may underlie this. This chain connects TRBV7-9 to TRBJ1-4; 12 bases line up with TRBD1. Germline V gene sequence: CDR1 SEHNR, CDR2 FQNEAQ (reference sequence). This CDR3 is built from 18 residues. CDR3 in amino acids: CSSSLAGTGGLTNEKLFF. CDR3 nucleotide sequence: TGTTCCAGCAGCTTAGCGGGGACAGGGGGCCTAACTAATGAAAAACTGTTTTTT.

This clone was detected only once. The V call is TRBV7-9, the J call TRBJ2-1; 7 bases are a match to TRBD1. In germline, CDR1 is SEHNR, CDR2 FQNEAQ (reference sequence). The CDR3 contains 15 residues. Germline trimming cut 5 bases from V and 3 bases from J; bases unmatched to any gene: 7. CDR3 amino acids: CASSLRTGIYNEQFF. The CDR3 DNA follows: TGTGCCAGCAGCCTAAGGACAGGAATCTACAATGAGCAGTTCTTC. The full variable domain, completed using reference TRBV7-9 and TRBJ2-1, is DTGVSQNPRHKITKRGQNVTFRCDPISEHNRLYWYRQTLGQGPEFLTYFQNEAQLEKSRLLSDRFSAERPKGSFSTLEIQRTEQGDSAMYLCASSLRTGIYNEQFFGPGTRLTVL.

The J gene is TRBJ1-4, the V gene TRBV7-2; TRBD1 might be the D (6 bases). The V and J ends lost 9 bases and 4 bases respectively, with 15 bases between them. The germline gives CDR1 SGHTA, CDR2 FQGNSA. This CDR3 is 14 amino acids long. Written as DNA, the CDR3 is TGTGCCAGTTCCACAGGGTTCAGTAATGAAAAACTGTTTTTT. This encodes CASSTGFSNEKLFF.

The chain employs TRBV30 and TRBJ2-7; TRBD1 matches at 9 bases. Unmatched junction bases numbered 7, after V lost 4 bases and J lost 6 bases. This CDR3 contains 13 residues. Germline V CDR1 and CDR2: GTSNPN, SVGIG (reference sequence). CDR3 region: CAWTRDRAAEQYF. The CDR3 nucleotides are TGTGCCTGGACTCGGGACAGGGCAGCCGAGCAGTACTTC.

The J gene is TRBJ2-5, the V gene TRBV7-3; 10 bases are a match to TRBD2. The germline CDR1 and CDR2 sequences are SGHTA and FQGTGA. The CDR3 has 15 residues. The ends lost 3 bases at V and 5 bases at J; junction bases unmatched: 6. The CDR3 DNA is TGTGCCAGCAGCTTTCTAGCGGGAGTAGGTGAGACCCAGTACTTC. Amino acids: CASSFLAGVGETQYF.

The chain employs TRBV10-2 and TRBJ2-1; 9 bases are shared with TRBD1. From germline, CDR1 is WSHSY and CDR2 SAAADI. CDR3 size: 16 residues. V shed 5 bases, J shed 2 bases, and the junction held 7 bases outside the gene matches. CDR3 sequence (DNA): TGCGCCAGCAGTTGGGCGCGGACAGGGGCCTACAATGAGCAGTTCTTC. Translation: CASSWARTGAYNEQFF.

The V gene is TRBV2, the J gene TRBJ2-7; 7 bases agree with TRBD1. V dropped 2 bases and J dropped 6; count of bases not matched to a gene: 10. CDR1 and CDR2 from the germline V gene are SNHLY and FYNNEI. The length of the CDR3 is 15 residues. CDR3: CASSELIDRVSEQYF. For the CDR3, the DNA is TGTGCCAGCAGTGAACTCATCGACAGGGTAAGCGAGCAGTACTTC.

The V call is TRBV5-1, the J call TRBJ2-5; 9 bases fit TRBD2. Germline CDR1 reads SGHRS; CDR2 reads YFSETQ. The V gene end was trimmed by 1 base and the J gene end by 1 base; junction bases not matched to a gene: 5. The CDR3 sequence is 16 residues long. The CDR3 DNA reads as TGCGCCAGCAGCTTGTCTAGCGGGAAAGGCCAAGAGACCCAGTACTTC. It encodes CASSLSSGKGQETQYF.

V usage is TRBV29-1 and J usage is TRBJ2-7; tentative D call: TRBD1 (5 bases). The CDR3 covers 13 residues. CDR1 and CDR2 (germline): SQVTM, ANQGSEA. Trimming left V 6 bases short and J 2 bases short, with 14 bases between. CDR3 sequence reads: CSVGAEEAYEQYF. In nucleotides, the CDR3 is TGCAGCGTAGGGGCGGAAGAGGCCTACGAGCAGTACTTC.

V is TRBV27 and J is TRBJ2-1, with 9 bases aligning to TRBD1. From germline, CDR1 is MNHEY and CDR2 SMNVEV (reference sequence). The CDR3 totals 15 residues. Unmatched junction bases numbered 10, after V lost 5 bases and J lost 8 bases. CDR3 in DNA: TGTGCCAGCAGTCTCGGACAGGGGATCAGTGATGAGCAGTTCTTC. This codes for CASSLGQGISDEQFF.

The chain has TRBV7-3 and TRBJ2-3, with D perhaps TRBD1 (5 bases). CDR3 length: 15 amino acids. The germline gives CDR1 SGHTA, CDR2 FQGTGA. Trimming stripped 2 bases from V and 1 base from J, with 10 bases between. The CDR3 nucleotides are TGTGCCAGCAGCTTAGGACAAGTCGGCACAGATACGCAGTATTTT. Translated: CASSLGQVGTDTQYF. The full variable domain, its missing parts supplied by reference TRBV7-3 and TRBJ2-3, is GAGVSQTPSNKVTEKGKYVELRCDPISGHTALYWYRQSLGQGPEFLIYFQGTGAADDSGLPNDRFFAVRPEGSVSTLKIQRTERGDSAVYLCASSLGQVGTDTQYFGPGTRLTVL.